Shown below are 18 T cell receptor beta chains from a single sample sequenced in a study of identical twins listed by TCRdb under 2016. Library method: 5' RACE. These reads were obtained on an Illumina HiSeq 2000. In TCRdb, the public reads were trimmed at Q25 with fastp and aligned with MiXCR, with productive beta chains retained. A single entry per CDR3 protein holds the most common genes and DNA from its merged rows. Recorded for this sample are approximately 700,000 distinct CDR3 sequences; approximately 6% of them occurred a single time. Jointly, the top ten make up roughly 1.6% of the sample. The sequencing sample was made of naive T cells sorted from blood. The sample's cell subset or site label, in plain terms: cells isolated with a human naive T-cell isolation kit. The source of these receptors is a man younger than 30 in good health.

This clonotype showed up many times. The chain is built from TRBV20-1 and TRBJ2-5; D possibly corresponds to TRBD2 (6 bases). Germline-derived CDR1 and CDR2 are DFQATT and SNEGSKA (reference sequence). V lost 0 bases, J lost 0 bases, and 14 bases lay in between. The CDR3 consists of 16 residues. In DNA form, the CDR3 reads TGCAGTGCTAGAGATCCCGCGGGAACGTACCAAGAGACCCAGTACTTC. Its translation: CSARDPAGTYQETQYF.

CDR3 amino acids: CASSLAVGGGETQYF. The CDR3 region has the DNA TGCGCCAGCAGCTTGGCCGTCGGAGGTGGAGAGACCCAGTACTTC. This chain connects TRBV5-1 to TRBJ2-5; D might be TRBD2 (5 bases). From germline, CDR1 is SGHRS and CDR2 YFSETQ. V lost 0 bases, J lost 4 bases, and 13 bases lay in between. CDR3 length: 15 amino acids.

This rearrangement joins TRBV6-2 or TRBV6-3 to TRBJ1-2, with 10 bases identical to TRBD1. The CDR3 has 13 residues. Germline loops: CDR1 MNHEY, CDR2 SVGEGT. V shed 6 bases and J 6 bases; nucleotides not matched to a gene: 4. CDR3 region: CASRGTGENGYTF. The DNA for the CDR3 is TGTGCCAGCAGGGGGACAGGGGAGAATGGCTACACCTTC.

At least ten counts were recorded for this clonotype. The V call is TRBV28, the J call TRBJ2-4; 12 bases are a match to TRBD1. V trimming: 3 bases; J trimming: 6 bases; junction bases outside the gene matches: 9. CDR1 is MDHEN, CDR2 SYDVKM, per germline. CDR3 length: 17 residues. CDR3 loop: CASSFTPGQGARNIQYF. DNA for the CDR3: TGTGCCAGCAGTTTTACCCCGGGACAGGGGGCGCGAAACATTCAGTACTTC.

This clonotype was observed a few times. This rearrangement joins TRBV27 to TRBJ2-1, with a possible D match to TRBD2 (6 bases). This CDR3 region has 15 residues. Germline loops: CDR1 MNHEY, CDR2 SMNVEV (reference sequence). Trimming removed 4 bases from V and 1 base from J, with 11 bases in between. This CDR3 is CASSSGVRSYNEQFF. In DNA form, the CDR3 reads TGTGCCAGCAGTTCGGGAGTTAGGTCCTACAATGAGCAGTTCTTC.

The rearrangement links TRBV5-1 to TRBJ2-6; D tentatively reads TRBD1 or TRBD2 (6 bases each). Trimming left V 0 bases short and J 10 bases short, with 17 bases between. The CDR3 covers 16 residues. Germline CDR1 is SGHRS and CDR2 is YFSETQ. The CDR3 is CASSLVDWRDTNVLTF. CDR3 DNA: TGCGCCAGCAGCTTGGTAGACTGGCGGGACACTAACGTCCTGACTTTC.

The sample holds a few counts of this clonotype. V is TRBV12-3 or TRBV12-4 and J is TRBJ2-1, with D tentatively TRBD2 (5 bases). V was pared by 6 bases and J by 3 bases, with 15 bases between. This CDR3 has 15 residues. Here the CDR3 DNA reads TGTGCCAGCAGCGGTAGCGCGTTCGTCTACAATGAGCAGTTCTTC. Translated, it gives CASSGSAFVYNEQFF.

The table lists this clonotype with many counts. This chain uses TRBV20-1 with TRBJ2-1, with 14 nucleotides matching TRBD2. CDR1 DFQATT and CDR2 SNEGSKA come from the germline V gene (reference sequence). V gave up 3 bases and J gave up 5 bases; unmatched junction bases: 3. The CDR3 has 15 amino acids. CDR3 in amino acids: CSARGTSGSHNEQFF. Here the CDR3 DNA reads TGCAGTGCTAGGGGGACTAGCGGGAGCCACAATGAGCAGTTCTTC.

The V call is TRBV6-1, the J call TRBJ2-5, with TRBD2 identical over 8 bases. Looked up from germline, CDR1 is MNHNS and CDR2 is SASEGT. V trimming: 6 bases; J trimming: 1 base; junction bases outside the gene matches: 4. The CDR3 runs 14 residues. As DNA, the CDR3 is TGTGCCAGCAGAGTACTAGCGGTCCAAGAGACCCAGTACTTC. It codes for CASRVLAVQETQYF.

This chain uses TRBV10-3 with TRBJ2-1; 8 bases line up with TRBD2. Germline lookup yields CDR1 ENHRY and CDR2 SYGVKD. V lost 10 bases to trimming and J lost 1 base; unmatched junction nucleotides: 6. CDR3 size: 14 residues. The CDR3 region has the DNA TGTGCCACCTCCGGGACTAGATCCTACAATGAGCAGTTCTTC. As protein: CATSGTRSYNEQFF.

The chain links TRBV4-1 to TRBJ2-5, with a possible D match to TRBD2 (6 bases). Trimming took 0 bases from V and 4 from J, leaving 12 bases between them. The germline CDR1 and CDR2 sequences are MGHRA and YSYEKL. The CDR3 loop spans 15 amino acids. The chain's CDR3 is CASSQDTAGRETQYF. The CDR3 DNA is TGCGCCAGCAGCCAAGACACTGCGGGACGAGAGACCCAGTACTTC.

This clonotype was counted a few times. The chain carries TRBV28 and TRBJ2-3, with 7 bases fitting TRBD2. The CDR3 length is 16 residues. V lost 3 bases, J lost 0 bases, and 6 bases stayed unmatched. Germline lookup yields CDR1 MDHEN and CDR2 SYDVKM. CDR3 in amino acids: CASSLGLHSSTDTQYF. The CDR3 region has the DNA TGTGCCAGCAGTTTGGGACTACATTCTAGCACAGATACGCAGTATTTT.

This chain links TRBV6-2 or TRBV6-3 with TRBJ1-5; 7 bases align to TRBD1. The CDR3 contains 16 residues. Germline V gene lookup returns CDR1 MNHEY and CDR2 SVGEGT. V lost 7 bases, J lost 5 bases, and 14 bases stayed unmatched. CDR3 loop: CASTHPGRQGHQPQHF. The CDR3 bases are TGTGCCAGCACGCACCCTGGGCGACAGGGCCATCAGCCCCAGCATTTT.

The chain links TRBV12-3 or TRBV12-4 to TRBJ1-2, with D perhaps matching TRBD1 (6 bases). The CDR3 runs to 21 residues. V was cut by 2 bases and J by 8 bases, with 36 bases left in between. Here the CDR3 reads CASSLFLSVLGRGRGAEGYTF. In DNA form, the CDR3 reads TGTGCCAGCAGTTTATTTCTCTCGGTTCTCGGTCGAGGCAGGGGAGCGGAGGGCTACACCTTC.

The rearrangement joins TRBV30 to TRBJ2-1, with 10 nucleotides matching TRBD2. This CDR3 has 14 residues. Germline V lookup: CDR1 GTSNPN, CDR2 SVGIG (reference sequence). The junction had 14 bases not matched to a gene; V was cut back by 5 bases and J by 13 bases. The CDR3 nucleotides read TGTGCCTGGGCCGTAGCGGGAGGCGGCATTACCCAGTTCTTC. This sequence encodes CAWAVAGGGITQFF.

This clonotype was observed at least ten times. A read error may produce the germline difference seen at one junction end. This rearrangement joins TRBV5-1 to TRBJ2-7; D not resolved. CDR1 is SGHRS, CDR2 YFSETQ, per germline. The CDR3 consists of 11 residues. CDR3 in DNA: TGTGCCAGCAGCTTAGATGGGGAGCAGTACTTC. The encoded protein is CASSLDGEQYF.

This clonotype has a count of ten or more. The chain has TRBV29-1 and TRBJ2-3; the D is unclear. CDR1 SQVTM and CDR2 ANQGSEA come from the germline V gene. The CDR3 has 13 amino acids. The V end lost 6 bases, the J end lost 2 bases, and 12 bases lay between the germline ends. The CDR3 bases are TGCAGCGTCTCCTGGGTACTCACAGATACGCAGTATTTT. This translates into CSVSWVLTDTQYF.

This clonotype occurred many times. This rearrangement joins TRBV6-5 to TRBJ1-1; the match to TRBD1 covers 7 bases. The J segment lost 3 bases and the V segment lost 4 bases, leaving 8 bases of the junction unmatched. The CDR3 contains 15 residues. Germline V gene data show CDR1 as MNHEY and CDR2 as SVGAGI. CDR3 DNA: TGTGCCAGCAGTTTTCGAGGGGGCCCGCACACTGAAGCTTTCTTT. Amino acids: CASSFRGGPHTEAFF.